This paragraph covers one TCR beta chain sequence. The antigen is unknown. This record belongs to a study of T cell responses to AZD1222 COVID-19 vaccine. Findings of the study overall: Increases in Spike-specific TCR breadth and depth were seen after two AZD1222 doses.

Sequencing used immunoSEQ multiplex PCR; TCRdb keeps in-frame clones, though not all of them. Of roughly 120,000 clones in the sample, about 90% were seen once. V was pared by 1 base and J by 2 bases, with 7 bases between. The CDR3 loop spans 13 amino acids. The germline CDR1 and CDR2 sequences are SGHNT and YYREEE (reference sequence). The starting material was peripheral blood, obtained on day 0 of AZD1222 vaccination. The sequence derives from an adult in good health. V is TRBV5-4 and J is TRBJ2-7; D not resolved. CDR3 nucleotides: TGTGCCAGCAGCTTGTTAGGCACCTACGAGCAGTACTTC. It is translated as CASSLLGTYEQYF.